The entry below describes one T cell receptor beta chain. The assay was immunoSEQ multiplex PCR, and TCRdb's table has in-frame clones only and misses some. Of over 90,000 clones listed, 87% are singletons. This entry comes from a study of blood T cell repertoires in COVID-19. J gave up 4 bases and V 2 bases, and 3 bases lay outside the gene matches. Germline V gene data show CDR1 as MGHRA and CDR2 as YSYEKL. The CDR3 extends over 14 amino acids. The source is a human donor in a cohort sampled during active COVID-19. The sequenced sample consisted of peripheral blood. The J gene is TRBJ1-2, the V gene TRBV4-1; 8 bases map to TRBD1. This CDR3 is CASSQPGTGYGYTF. The CDR3 nucleotides are TGCGCCAGCAGCCAACCCGGGACAGGCTATGGCTACACCTTC.